This is a list of T cell receptor beta chains from one sample in a study of beta chain features in type 1 diabetes. The table came from immunoSEQ multiplex PCR; TCRdb's copy has only in-frame clones and leaves some out. Of some 640,000 clones in the sample, roughly an eighth were seen once. The specimen was naive CD4+ T cells from blood. These receptors all come from a man younger than 30 with type 1 diabetes. CDR3s include the opening cysteine and the closing phenylalanine or tryptophan. Each record gives: D gene, clone size, J gene, V gene, CDR3 DNA, CDR3 protein. The D gene is left open where the match is weak. Clone size is not always given. Where it is, it says once, few, many or a class for expanded clones.

D gene: TRBD2; clone size: -; J gene: TRBJ2-1; V gene: TRBV7-2; CDR3 DNA: TGTGCCAGCAGGGATAGGGGACTAGCGGGAGGGGAGCAGTTCTTC; CDR3 protein: CASRDRGLAGGEQFF
D gene: TRBD1; clone size: -; J gene: TRBJ1-2; V gene: TRBV7-2; CDR3 DNA: TGTGCCAGCAGCTTAGGGGACAGCTATGGCTACACCTTC; CDR3 protein: CASSLGDSYGYTF
D gene: -; clone size: -; J gene: TRBJ2-7; V gene: TRBV6-1; CDR3 DNA: TGTGCCAGCAGTGAGGGCTTCTCCTACGAGCAGTACTTC; CDR3 protein: CASSEGFSYEQYF
D gene: -; clone size: few; J gene: TRBJ2-1; V gene: TRBV21-1; CDR3 DNA: TGTGCCAGCAGCACATGCCGGGACAGGGTATCTCATGAGCAGTTCTTC; CDR3 protein: CASSTCRDRVSHEQFF
D gene: -; clone size: few; J gene: TRBJ2-3; V gene: TRBV25-1; CDR3 DNA: TGTGCCAGCAGTGAAGACAGGAGGGCTGATACGCAGTATTTT; CDR3 protein: CASSEDRRADTQYF
D gene: TRBD2; clone size: -; J gene: TRBJ2-1; V gene: TRBV7-6; CDR3 DNA: TGTGCCAGCAGCCGGACTAGCGGGAGGGCGAATGAGCAGTTCTTC; CDR3 protein: CASSRTSGRANEQFF
D gene: TRBD2; clone size: -; J gene: TRBJ2-2; V gene: TRBV7-2; CDR3 DNA: TGTGCCAGCAGCTCGGGACTAGCGACCGGGGAGCTGTTTTTT; CDR3 protein: CASSSGLATGELFF
D gene: -; clone size: -; J gene: TRBJ2-7; V gene: TRBV5-4; CDR3 DNA: TGTGCCAGCAGCTTTGGAGGGGGGTCATCCTACGAGCAGTACTTC; CDR3 protein: CASSFGGGSSYEQYF
D gene: -; clone size: -; J gene: TRBJ1-1; V gene: TRBV7-2; CDR3 DNA: TGTGCCAGCAGCTTAGACTCGAACACTGAAGCTTTCTTT; CDR3 protein: CASSLDSNTEAFF
D gene: -; clone size: -; J gene: TRBJ1-5; V gene: TRBV6-5; CDR3 DNA: TGTGCCAGCAGTTACGGGCCAGGGAATCAGCCCCAGCATTTT; CDR3 protein: CASSYGPGNQPQHF
D gene: -; clone size: few; J gene: TRBJ2-5; V gene: TRBV5-1; CDR3 DNA: TGCGCCAGCAGCCCCGGAAGCGGCCAAGAGACCCAGTACTTC; CDR3 protein: CASSPGSGQETQYF
D gene: -; clone size: few; J gene: TRBJ2-1; V gene: TRBV30; CDR3 DNA: TGTGCCCTGGGGGGGGGCGATGAGCAGTTCTTC; CDR3 protein: CALGGGDEQFF
D gene: TRBD1; clone size: few; J gene: TRBJ2-7; V gene: TRBV30; CDR3 DNA: TGTGCCTGGATGACAGGGCGGTACGAGCAGTACTTC; CDR3 protein: CAWMTGRYEQYF
D gene: -; clone size: few; J gene: TRBJ2-3; V gene: TRBV5-4; CDR3 DNA: TGTGCCAGCAGCTTGGATCCAGGGATGGCAGATACGCAGTATTTT; CDR3 protein: CASSLDPGMADTQYF
D gene: -; clone size: -; J gene: TRBJ1-1; V gene: TRBV29-1; CDR3 DNA: TGCAGCGCGCGACAGGTAACCACTGAAGCTTTCTTT; CDR3 protein: CSARQVTTEAFF
D gene: TRBD1; clone size: few; J gene: TRBJ1-1; V gene: TRBV5-1; CDR3 DNA: TGCGCCAGCAGCTCGACAGGGAGGCGAACTGAAGCTTTCTTT; CDR3 protein: CASSSTGRRTEAFF
D gene: -; clone size: -; J gene: TRBJ2-3; V gene: TRBV7-7; CDR3 DNA: TGTGCTAGCAGTTCAGGACAGAGCACAGATACGCAGTATTTT; CDR3 protein: CASSSGQSTDTQYF
D gene: -; clone size: -; J gene: TRBJ2-2; V gene: TRBV7-9; CDR3 DNA: TGTGCCAGCAGCCTTATTACAGGGACCGGGGAGCTGTTTTTT; CDR3 protein: CASSLITGTGELFF
D gene: -; clone size: -; J gene: TRBJ1-1; V gene: TRBV5-1; CDR3 DNA: TGCGCCAGCAGGACATTCGGCGGCACTGAAGCTTTCTTT; CDR3 protein: CASRTFGGTEAFF
D gene: TRBD1; clone size: few; J gene: TRBJ1-5; V gene: TRBV30; CDR3 DNA: TGTGCCTGGTCGGGGGACAGTAATCAGCCCCAGCATTTT; CDR3 protein: CAWSGDSNQPQHF
D gene: -; clone size: -; J gene: TRBJ2-7; V gene: TRBV29-1; CDR3 DNA: TGCAGCGTCCAGACGGGTGCCTACGAGCAGTACTTC; CDR3 protein: CSVQTGAYEQYF
D gene: -; clone size: -; J gene: TRBJ1-1; V gene: TRBV12-5; CDR3 DNA: TGTGCTAGTGGTCCGCAGAACACTGAAGCTTTCTTT; CDR3 protein: CASGPQNTEAFF
D gene: -; clone size: -; J gene: TRBJ1-1; V gene: TRBV29-1; CDR3 DNA: TGCAGCGTTGCTCGAAGGACAGCGAACACTGAAGCTTTCTTT; CDR3 protein: CSVARRTANTEAFF
D gene: -; clone size: -; J gene: TRBJ2-7; V gene: TRBV27; CDR3 DNA: TGTGCCAGCGCCCCTGGGAACAGACACTACGAGCAGTACTTC; CDR3 protein: CASAPGNRHYEQYF
D gene: -; clone size: -; J gene: TRBJ1-1; V gene: TRBV6-5; CDR3 DNA: TGTGCCAGCAGTTACCGAAGAAAGGGTGCGAACACTGAAGCTTTCTTT; CDR3 protein: CASSYRRKGANTEAFF
D gene: -; clone size: few; J gene: TRBJ1-2; V gene: TRBV12-5; CDR3 DNA: TGTGCTAGTGGTTTGGTACTTCTTCGACCCGGCCATGGCTACACCTTC; CDR3 protein: CASGLVLLRPGHGYTF
D gene: -; clone size: -; J gene: TRBJ1-1; V gene: TRBV30; CDR3 DNA: TGTGCCGTGACAGGGAACACTGAAGCTTTCTTT; CDR3 protein: CAVTGNTEAFF
D gene: TRBD1; clone size: -; J gene: TRBJ1-1; V gene: TRBV10-3; CDR3 DNA: TGTGCCATCAGGGGACAGGGAAGGAACGGGAGCACTGAAGCTTTCTTT; CDR3 protein: CAIRGQGRNGSTEAFF
D gene: TRBD1; clone size: -; J gene: TRBJ2-2; V gene: TRBV7-8; CDR3 DNA: TGTGCCAGCAGCCGGAGTACAGGGGGGTCCGGGGAGCTGTTTTTT; CDR3 protein: CASSRSTGGSGELFF
D gene: TRBD2; clone size: few; J gene: TRBJ2-2; V gene: TRBV5-1; CDR3 DNA: TGCGCCAGCAGCTTAATGACTAGCGGGGGATCCGCCGGGGAGCTGTTTTTT; CDR3 protein: CASSLMTSGGSAGELFF
D gene: -; clone size: -; J gene: TRBJ1-4; V gene: TRBV7-9; CDR3 DNA: TGTGCCAGCAGCTTGAAGGGCGGAGCAACTAATGAAAAACTGTTTTTT; CDR3 protein: CASSLKGGATNEKLFF
D gene: -; clone size: few; J gene: TRBJ2-4; V gene: TRBV7-2; CDR3 DNA: TGTGCCAGCAGCCTCGGGATGGTGAACATTCAGTACTTC; CDR3 protein: CASSLGMVNIQYF
D gene: TRBD2; clone size: -; J gene: TRBJ2-7; V gene: TRBV7-2; CDR3 DNA: TGTGCCAGCAGAACTAGCGGGGCGACTTACGAGCAGTACTTC; CDR3 protein: CASRTSGATYEQYF
D gene: TRBD1; clone size: -; J gene: TRBJ1-1; V gene: TRBV29-1; CDR3 DNA: TGCAGCGTTCACCCGGGACAGGGGTTGGGCACTGAAGCTTTCTTT; CDR3 protein: CSVHPGQGLGTEAFF
D gene: -; clone size: -; J gene: TRBJ2-7; V gene: TRBV7-2; CDR3 DNA: TGTGCCAGCAGCTTAGCCGGGGGGCCCTACGAGCAGTACTTC; CDR3 protein: CASSLAGGPYEQYF
D gene: -; clone size: few; J gene: TRBJ1-2; V gene: TRBV4-1; CDR3 DNA: TGCGCCAGCAGCCAAGCGTCACAGGGCTCACGATATGGCTACACCTTC; CDR3 protein: CASSQASQGSRYGYTF
D gene: -; clone size: few; J gene: TRBJ2-3; V gene: TRBV5-4; CDR3 DNA: TGTGCCAGCAGCTTGGACGGGGCAACAACAGATACGCAGTATTTT; CDR3 protein: CASSLDGATTDTQYF
D gene: TRBD2; clone size: -; J gene: TRBJ2-1; V gene: TRBV5-1; CDR3 DNA: TGCGCCAGCAGCCGTGCTAGCGGGAGTACGGATGAGCAGTTCTTC; CDR3 protein: CASSRASGSTDEQFF
D gene: TRBD2; clone size: -; J gene: TRBJ2-3; V gene: TRBV7-2; CDR3 DNA: TGTGCCAGCAGCTTATCGAGCGGGGGGGCAGCAGATACGCAGTATTTT; CDR3 protein: CASSLSSGGAADTQYF
D gene: -; clone size: few; J gene: TRBJ2-1; V gene: TRBV30; CDR3 DNA: TGTGCCCATGAACACGGGAACGGCAATGAGCAGTTCTTC; CDR3 protein: CAHEHGNGNEQFF